The rows below give T cell receptor beta chains drawn from one sample of a study of OX40 agonist ivuxolimab in advanced cancers. Repertoires were generated with immunoSEQ multiplex PCR, while TCRdb's copy carries only in-frame clones and drops some. The table records 65,000 to 95,000 clones, 85% to 95% of them present only once. The source was CD4+ or CD8+ T cells sorted from blood, collected in a trial of the OX40 agonist ivuxolimab. The source is an adult with an advanced solid tumor such as melanoma, head and neck, liver or kidney cancer. Each CDR3 is given with its conserved first and last residue. Fields, in order: D gene, J gene, V gene, clone size, CDR3 protein, CDR3 DNA. The D gene is left open where the match is weak. The size entry is marked missing in some rows and otherwise reads once, few, many or a size class.

.,TRBJ2-7,TRBV7-2,.,CASSSDRPPYEQYF,TGTGCCAGCAGCTCAGACAGGCCCCCCTACGAGCAGTACTTC
TRBD1,TRBJ2-6,TRBV11-2,many,CASRSVRDRGSGANVLTF,TGTGCCAGCAGATCTGTCCGGGACAGGGGCTCTGGGGCCAACGTCCTGACTTTC
.,TRBJ1-1,TRBV9,.,CASSVAGALNTEAFF,TGTGCCAGCAGCGTCGCCGGGGCCTTGAACACTGAAGCTTTCTTT
.,TRBJ1-1,TRBV29-1,.,CSVGFGAGNTEAFF,TGCAGCGTTGGGTTTGGGGCAGGGAACACTGAAGCTTTCTTT
.,TRBJ2-7,TRBV7-9,.,CASSSGHPYEQYF,TGTGCCAGCAGCTCGGGACACCCCTACGAGCAGTACTTC
TRBD1,TRBJ2-2,TRBV19,.,CASSGQGWIGELFF,TGTGCCAGCTCGGGACAGGGGTGGATCGGGGAGCTGTTTTTT
TRBD1,TRBJ1-2,TRBV5-1,.,CASSPDTGAHGYTF,TGCGCCAGCAGCCCGGATACAGGGGCCCATGGCTACACCTTC
.,TRBJ1-1,TRBV5-1,.,CASRPIWGEGAFF,TGCGCCAGCAGACCTATTTGGGGCGAAGGGGCTTTCTTT
.,TRBJ1-5,TRBV21-1,.,CASSTSTGWSNQPQHF,TGTGCCAGCAGCACCTCGACAGGGTGGAGCAATCAGCCCCAGCATTTT
.,TRBJ1-2,TRBV25-1,.,CASRMTNSIFYGYTF,TGTGCCAGCAGAATGACGAACTCGATTTTCTATGGCTACACCTTC
.,TRBJ1-1,TRBV2,once,CASSLESTVNTEAFF,TGTGCCAGCAGCCTAGAATCGACAGTCAACACTGAAGCTTTCTTT
.,TRBJ1-1,TRBV28,once,CASSLGYLGNTEAFF,TGTGCCAGCAGTTTGGGGTATTTGGGGAACACTGAAGCTTTCTTT
.,TRBJ2-3,TRBV11-2,.,CASTLWSGEGTDTQYF,TGTGCCAGCACCCTCTGGTCGGGAGAGGGCACAGATACGCAGTATTTT
.,TRBJ2-1,TRBV23-1,.,CASSRQGNYNEQFF,TGCGCCAGCAGTCGTCAGGGTAACTACAATGAGCAGTTCTTC
TRBD1,TRBJ1-2,TRBV11-2,.,CASSWGQGAYGYTF,TGTGCCAGCAGCTGGGGACAGGGGGCGTATGGCTACACCTTC
.,TRBJ1-1,TRBV6-5,.,CASSYSLSGVGTEAFF,TGTGCCAGCAGTTACTCGCTTTCAGGGGTCGGCACTGAAGCTTTCTTT
TRBD2,TRBJ2-1,TRBV18,.,CASSPSSGGETYNEQFF,TGTGCCAGCTCACCATCTAGCGGGGGGGAAACCTACAATGAGCAGTTCTTC
.,TRBJ1-4,TRBV5-6,.,CASSLPSGATNEKLFF,TGTGCCAGCAGCTTGCCGTCAGGGGCAACTAATGAAAAACTGTTTTTT
.,TRBJ1-1,TRBV28,once,CASSSPREVDTEAFF,TGTGCCAGCAGTTCCCCACGGGAGGTGGACACTGAAGCTTTCTTT
.,TRBJ2-7,TRBV4-1,.,CASSQGTTLRDEQYF,TGCGCCAGCAGCCAAGGGACTACCCTGAGGGACGAGCAGTACTTC
.,TRBJ1-2,TRBV10-2,.,CASSEGRRINYGYTF,TGCGCCAGCAGTGAGGGACGTAGGATTAACTATGGCTACACCTTC
.,TRBJ1-1,TRBV4-3,.,CASSHTRGAPAEAFF,TGCGCCAGCAGCCATACGCGGGGGGCGCCGGCTGAAGCTTTCTTT
.,TRBJ2-2,TRBV19,.,CASQPANPSGELFF,TGTGCCAGCCAACCGGCAAATCCAAGCGGGGAGCTGTTTTTT
.,TRBJ1-1,TRBV5-4,.,CASSLGWGTEAFF,TGTGCCAGCAGCTTGGGTTGGGGCACTGAAGCTTTCTTT